This T cell receptor beta chain stems from a study of graft-versus-host responses after intestinal transplantation. Points from the study as a whole: Ileal or blood samples showed some GvH clones first, and such clones were also found in recipient marrow.

CDR1 SGHNT and CDR2 YYREEE come from the germline V gene (reference sequence). Trimming took off 0 bases at V and 4 bases at J, with 10 bases between the two ends. CDR3 length equals 14 residues. In the case of this clone: The antigen is undetermined.

Using immunoSEQ multiplex PCR, the repertoire was profiled, and TCRdb retains in-frame clones only, with some absent. The data contain more than 70,000 clones, approximately 78% of them singletons. The origin of this receptor is a human donor who received an intestinal transplant. Sequenced here: unstimulated CD4+ T cells sorted from spleen or lymph node cells, sampled before intestinal transplant. V usage is TRBV5-4 and J usage is TRBJ1-2; D ambiguous. The CDR3, as DNA: TGTGCCAGCAGCTTGGTAGAGGGCGGCTATGGCTACACCTTC. This encodes CASSLVEGGYGYTF.